The 5 T cell receptor beta chains presented below share a single source sample, sequenced in a study of shared clonotypes between healthy human individuals. Sequencing used immunoSEQ multiplex PCR; TCRdb keeps in-frame clones, though not all of them. The table lists around 1.1 million clones, around 77% of them singletons. The specimen was memory CD4+ T cells from PBMCs. Specified subset: CD45RA-negative fraction. These receptor sequences come from a man aged 18 to 30 in good health. Some clones in this sample may be carry-over from other donors' samples.

V gene TRBV7-8 combines with J gene TRBJ2-7; D unclear. Trimming shortened V by 1 base and J by 0 bases, and 7 bases separated the two germline ends. This CDR3 has 14 amino acids. In germline, CDR1 is SGHVS, CDR2 FQNEAQ. CDR3 in DNA: TGTGCCAGCAGCTTAGTCGCAGTCTCCTACGAGCAGTACTTC. Its protein is CASSLVAVSYEQYF. Complete variable domain (other parts from reference TRBV7-8 and TRBJ2-7): GAGVSQSPRYKVAKRGQDVALRCDPISGHVSLFWYQQALGQGPEFLTYFQNEAQLDKSGLPSDRFFAERPEGSVSTLKIQRTQQEDSAVYLCASSLVAVSYEQYFGPGTRLTVT.

The chain joins TRBV7-3 to TRBJ2-2, with D possibly matching TRBD2 (5 bases). CDR1 SGHTA and CDR2 FQGTGA come from the germline V gene. The V end lost 1 base, the J end lost 6 bases, and 18 bases lay between the germline ends. CDR3 size: 17 residues. In DNA form, the CDR3 reads TGTGCCAGCAGCTTAATCCCTCGCGGGCTTGATGCCGGGGAGCTGTTTTTT. Amino acids: CASSLIPRGLDAGELFF.

The chain carries TRBV5-1 and TRBJ2-7; D gene unclear. V was trimmed by 0 bases and J by 3 bases, leaving 7 bases between them. CDR3 size: 13 residues. Germline values: CDR1 SGHRS, CDR2 YFSETQ. The CDR3 loop reads CASSLAPFYEQYF. The CDR3 DNA sequence: TGCGCCAGCAGCTTGGCCCCATTCTACGAGCAGTACTTC. Full variable domain (remainder filled in from reference TRBV5-1 and TRBJ2-7): KAGVTQTPRYLIKTRGQQVTLSCSPISGHRSVSWYQQTPGQGLQFLFEYFSETQRNKGNFPGRFSGRQFSNSRSEMNVSTLELGDSALYLCASSLAPFYEQYFGPGTRLTVT.

This clone was recorded once. This chain uses TRBV15 with TRBJ2-1; no firm D call. Germline CDR1 is LNHNV and CDR2 is YYDKDF (reference sequence). Trimming shortened V by 1 base and J by 4 bases, and 8 bases separated the two germline ends. The CDR3 is 14 amino acids. CDR3 nucleotides: TGTGCCACCAGCAGAGTATCCCAATACAATGAGCAGTTCTTC. As protein: CATSRVSQYNEQFF.

DNA of the CDR3: TGTGCCTCTCAAAAGGGGGACTACAATGAGCAGTTCTTC. Residues: CASQKGDYNEQFF. V is TRBV18 and J is TRBJ2-1; a weak D match, TRBD1 (6 bases). V lost 11 bases, J lost 3 bases, and 14 bases lay in between. Germline V CDR1 and CDR2: KGHSH, LQKENI. The CDR3 consists of 13 residues.